The source of this T cell receptor (beta chain) is a study of technical replicates of blood from several donors (TCRdb year 2017). Library preparation was by the immunoSEQ multiplex PCR assay. Imported from immuneACCESS, the table was reduced by TCRdb to in-frame sequences with V and J called. These copies leave out some clones; in studies compared against another copy, an unresolved V gene accounts for under half, and the cause of the remainder is not known. In all, the sample holds 75,000 to 95,000 clones, and roughly 94% of those were seen once. 0.3% to 0.45% of the sample rests with the top ten. For this chain, trimming is 8 bases at the V end and 3 bases at the J end, and the number of junction bases without a gene match is 12. CDR1 and CDR2 (MNHEY, SMNVEV) derive from the germline V gene (reference sequence). The CDR3 starts with the cysteine, ends with the phenylalanine, and has 15 residues. Just CDR3 DNA is preserved here, 45 bases in frame from base 1.

Points on this clone: Its target antigen remains unknown. Nothing much larger sits one base from this clone, and base qualities are not available.

The receptor chain draws on TRBV27 and TRBJ2-7; TRBD1 lines up with 8 middle nucleotides. Sequencing was performed on T cells isolated from PBMCs. This clonotype was sampled from a human donor in good health. The bases read TGTGCCAGCTCAATTCCGGGACAGGAGATCTACGAGCAGTACTTC. This codes for CASSIPGQEIYEQYF.